A single sample is the source of the 21 T cell receptor beta chains below, sequenced in a study of immune cell composition in non-small cell lung cancer. Only in-frame clones appear in the TCRdb table, and some are missing; sequencing was by immunoSEQ multiplex PCR. The table includes 10,000 or so clones, about 80% detected once. Sequencing used lung tumor tissue. Every receptor here comes from a human donor with non-small cell lung cancer.

This rearrangement joins TRBV6-4 to TRBJ2-1; tentatively, D is TRBD2 (6 bases). V dropped 9 bases and J dropped 15 bases, with 18 bases sitting between them. Germline V gene data show CDR1 as MRHNA and CDR2 as SNTAGT. This CDR3 contains 11 residues. CDR3 DNA sequence: TGTGCCAGAGGGACTTCCGGGGGAAGGTTCTTC. Translated, it gives CARGTSGGRFF.

The chain is built from TRBV9 and TRBJ2-3; tentative D call: TRBD1 (7 bases). This CDR3 contains 17 residues. V was shortened by 6 bases and J by 4 bases, with 24 bases between the two germline ends. Germline V lookup: CDR1 SGDLS, CDR2 YYNGEE. The CDR3 here is CASTWGAGTAVADTQYF. CDR3 bases: TGTGCCAGCACCTGGGGGGCGGGGACAGCCGTGGCAGATACGCAGTATTTT.

This clone was observed a single time. This chain links TRBV7-2 with TRBJ2-5, with D perhaps being TRBD1 or TRBD2 (6 bases each). V was shortened by 5 bases and J by 4 bases, with 23 bases between the two germline ends. Germline-derived CDR1 and CDR2 are SGHTA and FQGNSA. CDR3 length: 17 residues. The CDR3 here is CASSTSLLGGRRETQYF. Written as DNA, the CDR3 is TGTGCCAGCAGCACCTCCCTACTTGGGGGGCGAAGAGAGACCCAGTACTTC.

The chain joins TRBV14 to TRBJ1-4; 7 bases align to TRBD1. Unmatched junction bases numbered 7, after V lost 4 bases and J lost 5 bases. The CDR3 spans 15 residues. The V gene's germline CDR1 is SGHDN and CDR2 FVKESK. Written as DNA, the CDR3 is TGTGCCAGCAGCCGGTGGGACAGCCAAAATGAAAAACTGTTTTTT. Protein: CASSRWDSQNEKLFF.

The sample holds a few counts of this clone. The chain has TRBV7-2 and TRBJ1-4, with 8 nucleotides matching TRBD1. Trimming removed 0 bases from V and 6 bases from J; junction bases left unmatched: 18. CDR1 is SGHTA, CDR2 FQGNSA, per germline. This CDR3 region has 20 residues. The CDR3 spells CASSLAGISGGAFGYEKLFF. The DNA of the CDR3 is TGTGCCAGCAGCTTAGCAGGCATTTCAGGGGGCGCATTTGGATATGAAAAACTGTTTTTT.

This clone was found once. The V and J genes are TRBV27 and TRBJ1-2, with 7 nucleotides matching TRBD1. The ends lost 5 bases at V and 4 bases at J; junction bases unmatched: 10. This CDR3 spans 15 amino acids. Germline values: CDR1 MNHEY, CDR2 SMNVEV (reference sequence). The CDR3 reads CASSPQTGNGYGYTF. The CDR3 DNA is TGTGCCAGCAGTCCCCAGACAGGGAATGGCTATGGCTACACCTTC.

The chain carries TRBV28 and TRBJ1-5, with a possible D match to TRBD1 (6 bases). Trimming pared 5 bases from V and 2 bases from J, leaving 7 bases between. The germline gives CDR1 MDHEN, CDR2 SYDVKM. The CDR3 loop spans 13 amino acids. The CDR3 sequence is CASSPGGNQPQHF. The DNA for the CDR3 is TGTGCCAGCAGTCCAGGGGGCAATCAGCCCCAGCATTTT.

The rearrangement joins TRBV5-6 to TRBJ1-1; no clear D gene. This CDR3 comprises 13 residues. Deletions cut 5 bases from V and 1 base from J, with 9 bases between. Germline assignment: CDR1 SGHDT and CDR2 YYEEEE. The CDR3 here is CASSLRPNTEAFF. For the CDR3, the DNA is TGTGCCAGCAGTCTGAGACCGAACACTGAAGCTTTCTTT. The full variable domain, rest sourced from reference TRBV5-6 and TRBJ1-1, is DAGVTQSPTHLIKTRGQQVTLRCSPKSGHDTVSWYQQALGQGPQFIFQYYEEEERQRGNFPDRFSGHQFPNYSSELNVNALLLGDSALYLCASSLRPNTEAFFGQGTRLTVV.

V is TRBV27 and J is TRBJ2-7, with D hard to call. V lost 3 bases to trimming and J lost 0 bases, with 9 bases between them. The CDR3 is 14 amino acids. Germline lookup yields CDR1 MNHEY and CDR2 SMNVEV (reference sequence). The CDR3 protein is CASSFAMSSYEQYF. In nucleotides, the CDR3 is TGTGCCAGCAGTTTCGCCATGAGCTCCTACGAGCAGTACTTC.

Only one count was recorded for this clone. The J gene is TRBJ2-3, the V gene TRBV5-1; no definite D call. This CDR3 spans 15 amino acids. Germline V gene data show CDR1 as SGHRS and CDR2 as YFSETQ. Deletions cut 1 base from V and 0 bases from J, with 9 bases between. The CDR3 loop is CASSLNHRSTDTQYF. DNA of the CDR3: TGCGCCAGCAGCTTGAACCATCGGAGCACAGATACGCAGTATTTT. Based on the CDR3 plus reference TRBV5-1 and TRBJ2-3, the full variable domain is KAGVTQTPRYLIKTRGQQVTLSCSPISGHRSVSWYQQTPGQGLQFLFEYFSETQRNKGNFPGRFSGRQFSNSRSEMNVSTLELGDSALYLCASSLNHRSTDTQYFGPGTRLTVL.

V gene TRBV30 combines with J gene TRBJ2-7; D possibly corresponds to TRBD1 (5 bases). The germline V and J ends were trimmed by 4 bases and 4 bases, with 14 bases remaining between them. Germline lookup yields CDR1 GTSNPN and CDR2 SVGIG (reference sequence). CDR3 length: 13 residues. As DNA, the CDR3 is TGTGCCTGGAATTCCCCAGGGAAATACGAGCAGTACTTC. Translated: CAWNSPGKYEQYF. Drawing the rest from reference TRBV30 and TRBJ2-7, the complete variable domain is SQTIHQWPATLVQPVGSPLSLECTVEGTSNPNLYWYRQAAGRGLQLLFYSVGIGQISSEVPQNLSASRPQDRQFILSSKKLLLSDSGFYLCAWNSPGKYEQYFGPGTRLTVT.

The rearrangement links TRBV5-1 to TRBJ2-5; D remains unclear. The CDR3 consists of 13 residues. Germline CDR1 and CDR2: SGHRS and YFSETQ. Trimming removed 4 bases from V and 4 bases from J, with 11 bases in between. The CDR3 is CASSAILGETQYF. The CDR3 DNA reads TGCGCCAGCAGCGCCATCTTGGGAGAGACCCAGTACTTC.

The chain uses TRBV5-6 and TRBJ1-4; D remains unclear. The CDR3 loop spans 12 amino acids. The V end lost 4 bases, the J end lost 8 bases, and 9 bases lay between the germline ends. Germline loops: CDR1 SGHDT, CDR2 YYEEEE. In DNA, the CDR3 is TGTGCCAGCAGCCGCGAGCAGGAAAAACTGTTTTTT. It yields the protein CASSREQEKLFF.

This clone was seen only a few times. This chain links TRBV5-1 with TRBJ2-5; the match to TRBD1 covers 11 bases. With V trimmed by 3 bases and J by 10 bases, 8 bases remained unmatched. Germline CDR1 reads SGHRS; CDR2 reads YFSETQ. This CDR3 comprises 14 residues. This chain's CDR3 is CASSSGGTGGVQYF. The CDR3 nucleotides read TGCGCCAGCAGCTCGGGAGGGACAGGGGGTGTCCAGTACTTC.

The gene calls are TRBV6-4 and TRBJ2-3, with a weak D call TRBD2 (5 bases). Trimming took 3 bases from V and 2 from J, leaving 12 bases between them. The CDR3 extends over 15 amino acids. The germline gives CDR1 MRHNA, CDR2 SNTAGT. CDR3 residues: CASSERVGSTDTQYF. CDR3 in DNA: TGTGCCAGCAGTGAGAGGGTTGGGTCCACAGATACGCAGTATTTT.

The rearrangement uses TRBV18 and TRBJ2-7; a weak D match, TRBD1 (6 bases). Germline assignment: CDR1 KGHSH and CDR2 LQKENI. CDR3 size: 13 residues. Trimming took off 8 bases at V and 3 bases at J, with 14 bases between the two ends. The CDR3 is CASANQGLYEQYF. In DNA, the CDR3 is TGTGCCAGCGCAAACCAGGGGCTCTACGAGCAGTACTTC.

The V gene is TRBV30, the J gene TRBJ2-5; TRBD2 matches at 9 bases. Germline values: CDR1 GTSNPN, CDR2 SVGIG (reference sequence). V lost 8 bases, J lost 5 bases, and 3 bases stayed unmatched. The CDR3 totals 11 residues. The CDR3 DNA sequence: TGTGCCCGGGCGGGGGGGGAGACCCAGTACTTC. As protein: CARAGGETQYF.

This clone was seen more than once but under ten times. Written as DNA, the CDR3 is TGTGCCAGTAGTGTACAGGGGGCCGGGGACACTGAAGCTTTCTTT. Protein sequence: CASSVQGAGDTEAFF. The chain is built from TRBV19 and TRBJ1-1, with TRBD1 matching 9 bases. The germline V gene has CDR1 LNHDA and CDR2 SQIVND (reference sequence). V shed 5 bases, J shed 3 bases, and the junction held 7 bases outside the gene matches. The CDR3 spans 15 residues.

J is TRBJ1-2 and V is TRBV15, with 8 positions matching TRBD1. Germline trimming cut 2 bases from V and 4 bases from J; bases unmatched to any gene: 12. Germline assignment: CDR1 LNHNV and CDR2 YYDKDF (reference sequence). This CDR3 is 17 amino acids long. The CDR3 DNA reads TGTGCCACCAGCAGACCCGAACAGGGGGTCTACTCCTATGGCTACACCTTC. This gives the protein CATSRPEQGVYSYGYTF.

The rearrangement links TRBV9 to TRBJ1-6; D is perhaps TRBD1 (6 bases). This CDR3 contains 18 residues. From germline, CDR1 is SGDLS and CDR2 YYNGEE. The V end lost 7 bases, the J end lost 9 bases, and 29 bases lay between the germline ends. The CDR3 region is CASSSRAGESPGGSPLHF. CDR3 DNA: TGTGCCAGCTCCTCAAGGGCAGGGGAGAGCCCCGGGGGTTCACCCCTCCACTTT. The full variable domain, in which reference TRBV9 and TRBJ1-6 provide the parts outside the CDR3, is DSGVTQTPKHLITATGQRVTLRCSPRSGDLSVYWYQQSLDQGLQFLIQYYNGEERAKGNILERFSAQQFPDLHSELNLSSLELGDSALYFCASSSRAGESPGGSPLHFGNGTRLTVT.

J is TRBJ2-1 and V is TRBV7-8, with D possibly being TRBD2 (6 bases). Germline CDR1 is SGHVS and CDR2 is FQNEAQ. Between the trimmed V and J ends, which lost 2 bases and 7 bases, there was a span of 21 bases. CDR3 length: 17 residues. As DNA, the CDR3 is TGTGCCAGCAGCTTACTTCCCGGGCGGGGCCTCGGTAATGAGCAGTTCTTC. It specifies CASSLLPGRGLGNEQFF. Using reference TRBV7-8 and TRBJ2-1 for the parts outside the CDR3, the full variable domain is GAGVSQSPRYKVAKRGQDVALRCDPISGHVSLFWYQQALGQGPEFLTYFQNEAQLDKSGLPSDRFFAERPEGSVSTLKIQRTQQEDSAVYLCASSLLPGRGLGNEQFFGPGTRLTVL.